These 19 T cell receptor beta chains originate from one sample sequenced in a study of beta chain features in type 1 diabetes (dated by TCRdb to 2016 to 2018). Library creation used the immunoSEQ multiplex PCR assay. The entire isolated RNA was reverse transcribed using the High Capacity cDNA Reverse Transcription Kit, and thus expressed TCRB transcripts were sequenced. The source is immuneACCESS, and TCRdb retained only in-frame sequences with V and J called. Part of the clones is not carried over; for the studies checked, unresolved V genes explain less than half of this, and the remainder is unexplained. This sample lists about 620,000 clones; roughly a sixth were detected once. The ten largest clones take up about 0.097% of the sample. Material: naive CD4+ T cells from blood. The sample's cell subset or site label is to be understood as: true naive CD4+ T cells. Source of these receptors: a man aged 18 to 29 in good health.

This clone was observed a few times. This rearrangement joins TRBV19 to TRBJ2-5; D remains unclear. This CDR3 spans 12 amino acids. V was clipped by 4 bases and J by 5 bases, with 8 bases between them. CDR1 and CDR2 from the germline V gene are LNHDA and SQIVND (reference sequence). CDR3 nucleotide sequence: TGTGCCAGTAGTACGCGGTGGGAGACCCAGTACTTC. Its translation: CASSTRWETQYF.

This clone was observed a few times. In nucleotides, the CDR3 is TGTGCCAGCAGTTTAGTGGGACGGGGCTCCTACGAGCAGTACTTC. Translating gives CASSLVGRGSYEQYF. The gene calls are TRBV27 and TRBJ2-7; D tentatively reads TRBD1 or TRBD2 (5 bases each). The CDR3 has 15 residues. Germline V lookup: CDR1 MNHEY, CDR2 SMNVEV (reference sequence). Trimming removed 2 bases at V and 0 bases at J, with 11 bases between.

The CDR3 DNA is TGTGCCAGCAGCGTAGGGGACAATTGGGGCTACACCTTC. Protein: CASSVGDNWGYTF. The chain carries TRBV9 and TRBJ1-2; D might be TRBD1 (6 bases). Trimming shortened V by 0 bases and J by 8 bases, and 11 bases separated the two germline ends. CDR1 and CDR2 (germline): SGDLS, YYNGEE. There are 13 residues in the CDR3.

The rearrangement links TRBV6-6 to TRBJ1-2; no clear D. V was pared by 4 bases and J by 8 bases, with 5 bases between. This CDR3 has 10 amino acids. Per the germline V gene, CDR1 is MNHNY and CDR2 is SVGAGI (reference sequence). CDR3 sequence: CASSSGGYTF. The CDR3, as DNA: TGTGCCAGCAGTTCCGGCGGCTACACCTTC.

This sequence joins TRBV10-2 and TRBJ2-1; D is possibly TRBD2 (6 bases). V was shortened by 0 bases and J by 7 bases, with 10 bases between the two germline ends. The CDR3 has 14 residues. The germline V gene encodes CDR1 WSHSY and CDR2 SAAADI. CDR3 loop: CASSESTRRNEQFF. The CDR3 DNA follows: TGCGCCAGCAGTGAGTCGACTAGGCGGAATGAGCAGTTCTTC.

This clone has more than one count but fewer than ten. This chain connects TRBV5-4 to TRBJ2-3, with D maybe TRBD1 (6 bases). The length of the CDR3 is 17 residues. The V end was cut by 4 bases, the J end by 2 bases, with 20 bases between. Germline V gives CDR1 SGHNT, CDR2 YYREEE (reference sequence). CDR3 protein: CASSLVGAQSYTDTQYF. CDR3 DNA sequence: TGTGCCAGCAGCCTTGTGGGGGCTCAAAGTTACACAGATACGCAGTATTTT.

The genes are TRBV9 and TRBJ1-1, with TRBD1 as a possible D gene (6 bases). Trimming pared 3 bases from V and 11 bases from J, leaving 26 bases between. The germline V gene has CDR1 SGDLS and CDR2 YYNGEE. The CDR3 sequence is 16 residues long. The CDR3 reads CASSETGTTILKGAFF. Here the CDR3 DNA reads TGTGCCAGCAGCGAGACCGGGACAACGATCCTTAAGGGGGCTTTCTTT.

Comment on this clone: The junction departs from germline at one end; a sequencing error may be responsible. The V call is TRBV11-2, the J call TRBJ2-7, with a tentative D call TRBD2 (6 bases). The CDR3 covers 12 residues. The V gene's germline CDR1 is SGHAT and CDR2 FQNNGV. The CDR3 loop reads CASSLGRGYRHF. CDR3 nucleotides: TGTGCCAGCAGCTTAGGGAGGGGATACCGCCACTTC.

This clone was detected only a few times. V and J are TRBV18 and TRBJ1-5; 8 nucleotides match TRBD1. V was pared by 3 bases and J by 4 bases, with 2 bases of the junction left unmatched. This CDR3 comprises 14 residues. CDR1 is KGHSH, CDR2 LQKENI, per germline. This chain's CDR3 is CASSPQGANQPQHF. The CDR3 nucleotides read TGTGCCAGCTCACCCCAGGGGGCGAATCAGCCCCAGCATTTT.

This chain links TRBV6-6 with TRBJ2-1, with D perhaps given as TRBD1 or TRBD2 (6 bases each). V was shortened by 4 bases and J by 0 bases, with 13 bases between the two germline ends. Germline V gene sequence: CDR1 MNHNY, CDR2 SVGAGI (reference sequence). The CDR3 totals 16 residues. The CDR3 loop reads CASSWGAAGSYNEQFF. The DNA for the CDR3 is TGTGCCAGCAGTTGGGGGGCGGCGGGCTCCTACAATGAGCAGTTCTTC.

This chain uses TRBV7-2 with TRBJ2-7; 9 bases line up with TRBD2. This CDR3 is 14 amino acids long. Unmatched junction bases numbered 5, after V lost 6 bases and J lost 2 bases. CDR1 and CDR2 from the germline V gene are SGHTA and FQGNSA. The CDR3 sequence: CASSPPSGTYEQYF. The DNA of the CDR3 is TGTGCCAGCAGTCCACCTAGCGGGACCTACGAGCAGTACTTC.

The chain combines TRBV2 with TRBJ1-5; 8 bases align to TRBD1. Germline V gene lookup returns CDR1 SNHLY and CDR2 FYNNEI. This CDR3 is 15 amino acids long. The V and J ends lost 7 bases and 3 bases, in that order; junction bases with no gene match: 8. This CDR3 is CASTSRGLVNQPQHF. The CDR3 DNA follows: TGTGCCAGCACCTCCAGGGGGCTAGTCAATCAGCCCCAGCATTTT.

This clone was found a few times. The chain couples TRBV30 to TRBJ1-1, with D possibly TRBD1 on 5 matching bases. V was cut by 2 bases and J by 6 bases, with 13 bases left in between. CDR1 is GTSNPN and CDR2 is SVGIG in the germline V gene (reference sequence). The CDR3 loop spans 13 amino acids. The CDR3 region has the DNA TGTGCCTGGAGTCCCAGGGTATATCCTGAAGCTTTCTTT. It codes for CAWSPRVYPEAFF.

V and J are TRBV9 and TRBJ1-1; unclear D gene. V lost 3 bases and J lost 0, with 9 bases in between. Germline V CDR1 and CDR2: SGDLS, YYNGEE. The CDR3 covers 14 residues. As DNA, the CDR3 is TGTGCCAGCAGCGCCGACGGATTGAACACTGAAGCTTTCTTT. Protein product: CASSADGLNTEAFF.

This clone was observed a handful of times. The rearrangement uses TRBV4-3 and TRBJ2-7; 7 nucleotides agree with TRBD1. Trimming at V came to 3 bases and at J to 3 bases, leaving 11 bases not matched to a gene. The germline gives CDR1 LGHNA, CDR2 YSLEER. This CDR3 has 16 residues. CDR3 sequence reads: CASSHFARQGVYEQYF. DNA of the CDR3: TGCGCCAGCAGCCATTTCGCGAGACAGGGTGTCTACGAGCAGTACTTC.

The chain's CDR3 is CATLEGRSGRDEQFF. CDR3 nucleotides: TGTGCCACCCTCGAGGGGCGCTCGGGGCGGGATGAGCAGTTCTTC. This chain connects TRBV7-9 to TRBJ2-1; tentatively, D is TRBD1 or TRBD2 (5 bases each). Trimming shortened V by 10 bases and J by 8 bases, and 24 bases separated the two germline ends. Germline CDR1 SEHNR, CDR2 FQNEAQ (reference sequence). CDR3 length: 15 residues.

This clone was observed a handful of times. CDR3 DNA: TGCGCCAGCAGCCCCCGACCTAGCGGGATAGCCTACGAGCAGTACTTC. Its translation is CASSPRPSGIAYEQYF. The gene calls are TRBV5-1 and TRBJ2-7; TRBD2 agrees at 9 bases. V dropped 4 bases and J dropped 2; count of bases not matched to a gene: 10. CDR1 is SGHRS and CDR2 is YFSETQ in the germline V gene. CDR3 length: 16 amino acids.

This clone has just a few counts. The sample has other DNA sequences that encode this CDR3 too. This chain uses TRBV14 with TRBJ1-2; a weak D match, TRBD1 (5 bases). Germline V gives CDR1 SGHDN, CDR2 FVKESK. The V end was cut by 0 bases, the J end by 0 bases, with 8 bases between. The CDR3 sequence is 15 residues long. The CDR3 DNA sequence: TGTGCCAGCAGCCAAGACCGACAGACTAACTATGGCTACACCTTC. It yields the protein CASSQDRQTNYGYTF. Supplemented by reference TRBV14 and TRBJ1-2, the full variable domain reads EAGVTQFPSHSVIEKGQTVTLRCDPISGHDNLYWYRRVMGKEIKFLLHFVKESKQDESGMPNNRFLAERTGGTYSTLKVQPAELEDSGVYFCASSQDRQTNYGYTFGSGTRLTVV.

This clone occurred a few times. This chain joins TRBV5-4 and TRBJ2-5; 8 nucleotides align to TRBD2. Per the germline V gene, CDR1 is SGHNT and CDR2 is YYREEE (reference sequence). The CDR3 sequence is 14 residues long. Trimming removed 4 bases from V and 1 base from J; junction bases left unmatched: 3. This CDR3 is CASSPAGGQETQYF. The CDR3 DNA sequence: TGTGCCAGCAGCCCTGCGGGGGGCCAAGAGACCCAGTACTTC.